A single sample gave rise to the 8 T cell receptor beta chains below, sequenced in a study of cytomegalovirus exposure and HLA in healthy donors. A multiplex PCR was run with 60 Vbeta primers and 13 Jbeta primers. Assay used: immunoSEQ multiplex PCR; TCRdb lists only in-frame clones, some missing. This sample carries roughly 100,000 clones, roughly a tenth of them seen once, and the ten largest clones take about 5.7%. Sample: PBMCs. These receptors all stem from a man aged 40-49 years in good health and CMV-seropositive.

This clone appeared many times. The gene calls are TRBV10-1 and TRBJ2-1, with 8 bases lining up with TRBD2. With 2 bases clipped from V and 6 bases from J, the junction kept 6 bases outside the gene matches. The CDR3 sequence is 15 residues long. CDR1 and CDR2 (germline): WNHNN, SYGVQD (reference sequence). The CDR3, as DNA: TGCGCCAGCAGTGAGAAAGTAGCGGGACTCAATGAGCAGTTCTTC. Translating gives CASSEKVAGLNEQFF.

This clone appeared a few times. This sequence joins TRBV4-2 and TRBJ2-3, with 7 bases aligning to TRBD2. V trimming: 0 bases; J trimming: 2 bases; junction bases outside the gene matches: 11. This CDR3 comprises 18 residues. Germline CDR1 LGHNA, CDR2 YNFKEQ. CDR3 amino acids: CASSQDYWASGDTDTQYF. In nucleotides, the CDR3 is TGTGCCAGCAGCCAAGATTATTGGGCTAGCGGCGACACAGATACGCAGTATTTT.

V gene TRBV30 combines with J gene TRBJ2-1; 12 bases align to TRBD2. Looked up from germline, CDR1 is GTSNPN and CDR2 is SVGIG (reference sequence). There are 17 residues in the CDR3. Trimming removed 6 bases from V and 7 bases from J; junction bases left unmatched: 16. The CDR3 loop reads CACTARGGLAGQNEQFF. Here the CDR3 DNA reads TGTGCCTGCACGGCGAGGGGGGGACTAGCGGGCCAGAATGAGCAGTTCTTC. Based on the CDR3 plus reference TRBV30 and TRBJ2-1, the full variable domain is SQTIHQWPATLVQPVGSPLSLECTVEGTSNPNLYWYRQAAGRGLQLLFYSVGIGQISSEVPQNLSASRPQDRQFILSSKKLLLSDSGFYLCACTARGGLAGQNEQFFGPGTRLTVL.

This clone was seen only a few times. The chain recombines TRBV13 with TRBJ2-5, with 9 bases fitting TRBD2. With 6 bases clipped from V and 5 bases from J, the junction kept 4 bases outside the gene matches. The V gene's germline CDR1 is PRHDT and CDR2 FYEKMQ (reference sequence). This CDR3 region has 13 residues. The CDR3: CASRGLAGETQYF. Here the CDR3 DNA reads TGTGCCAGCAGAGGCCTAGCGGGGGAGACCCAGTACTTC.

The J gene is TRBJ1-5, the V gene TRBV5-8; D gene uncertain. This CDR3 spans 14 amino acids. V was shortened by 0 bases and J by 5 bases, with 9 bases between the two germline ends. Per the germline V gene, CDR1 is SGHTS and CDR2 is YDEGEE. The CDR3 DNA reads TGTGCCAGCAGCTTGGCGACTGCTGATCAGCCCCAGCATTTT. Amino acids: CASSLATADQPQHF.

The rearrangement uses TRBV18 and TRBJ2-1; 16 positions match TRBD2. The V gene end was trimmed by 4 bases and the J gene end by 4 bases; junction bases not matched to a gene: 7. The germline CDR1 and CDR2 sequences are KGHSH and LQKENI. This CDR3 region has 18 residues. The CDR3 nucleotides read TGTGCCAGCTCACGGCCGGGACTAGCGGGAGGGAGATACAATGAGCAGTTCTTC. The encoded protein is CASSRPGLAGGRYNEQFF.

This chain connects TRBV2 to TRBJ2-2, with TRBD2 matching 10 bases. Unmatched junction bases numbered 3, after V lost 6 bases and J lost 5 bases. Germline V gene sequence: CDR1 SNHLY, CDR2 FYNNEI. The CDR3 is 14 amino acids. The CDR3 is CASRISGRTGELFF. In DNA, the CDR3 is TGTGCCAGCAGAATTAGCGGGAGGACCGGGGAGCTGTTTTTT. The entire variable domain, with the rest obtained from reference TRBV2 and TRBJ2-2, is as follows: EPEVTQTPSHQVTQMGQEVILRCVPISNHLYFYWYRQILGQKVEFLVSFYNNEISEKSEIFDDQFSVERPDGSNFTLKIRSTKLEDSAMYFCASRISGRTGELFFGEGSRLTVL.

V is TRBV6-4 and J is TRBJ1-5; D is undetermined. Germline V lookup: CDR1 MRHNA, CDR2 SNTAGT. The CDR3 runs 13 residues. Trimming cost V 7 bases and J 6 bases, with 13 bases left between them. In nucleotides, the CDR3 is TGTGCCAGCATTACCGGGGAGGGTCAGCCCCAGCATTTT. Its translation: CASITGEGQPQHF.